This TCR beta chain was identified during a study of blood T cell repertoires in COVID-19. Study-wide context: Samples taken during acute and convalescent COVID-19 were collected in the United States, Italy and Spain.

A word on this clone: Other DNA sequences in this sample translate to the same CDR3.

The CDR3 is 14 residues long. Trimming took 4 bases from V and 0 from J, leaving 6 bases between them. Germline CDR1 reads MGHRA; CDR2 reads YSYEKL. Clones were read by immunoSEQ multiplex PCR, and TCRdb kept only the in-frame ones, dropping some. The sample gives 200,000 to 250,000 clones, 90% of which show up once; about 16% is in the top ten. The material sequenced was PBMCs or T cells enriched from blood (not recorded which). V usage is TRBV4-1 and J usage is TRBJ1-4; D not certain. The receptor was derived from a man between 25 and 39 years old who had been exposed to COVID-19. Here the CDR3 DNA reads TGCGCCAGCAGCCTGACAACAACTAATGAAAAACTGTTTTTT. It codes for CASSLTTTNEKLFF.